The 26 T cell receptor beta chains below come from one sample, sequenced in a study of blood T cell repertoires in COVID-19. This table comes from immunoSEQ multiplex PCR, and its TCRdb copy is limited to in-frame clones, with some not included. In the table there are 65,000 to 75,000 clones, around 90% of which are singletons. Sequencing input: peripheral blood. Every receptor here comes from a man aged 45-65 years with acute or convalescent COVID-19.

The chain has TRBV6-2 or TRBV6-3 and TRBJ2-5; 11 bases match TRBD1. With 2 bases clipped from V and 4 bases from J, the junction kept 3 bases outside the gene matches. The CDR3 consists of 15 residues. The germline CDR1 and CDR2 sequences are MNHEY and SVGEGT. CDR3 coding DNA: TGTGCCAGCAGTTACAGGGGACAGGGGGTAGAGACCCAGTACTTC. Its protein product is CASSYRGQGVETQYF.

The sample holds one count of this clone. The CDR3 loop reads CASTLEDEQFF. As DNA, the CDR3 is TGTGCCAGCACCCTCGAGGATGAGCAGTTCTTC. The V and J genes are TRBV5-8 and TRBJ2-1; no definite D call. Germline V gene lookup returns CDR1 SGHTS and CDR2 YDEGEE. V was clipped by 6 bases and J by 8 bases, with 9 bases between them. This CDR3 region has 11 residues.

The rearrangement uses TRBV5-4 and TRBJ2-1, with TRBD2 matching over 9 bases. The V and J ends lost 2 bases and 8 bases, in that order; junction bases with no gene match: 8. The CDR3 sequence is 15 residues long. The germline V gene has CDR1 SGHNT and CDR2 YYREEE (reference sequence). The CDR3 DNA sequence: TGTGCCAGCAGCTTCCCAGCGGGGGGTCTTGATGAGCAGTTCTTC. It specifies CASSFPAGGLDEQFF.

This rearrangement joins TRBV2 to TRBJ1-2; 7 positions match TRBD1. This CDR3 region has 15 residues. Looked up from germline, CDR1 is SNHLY and CDR2 is FYNNEI. Germline trimming cut 6 bases from V and 7 bases from J; bases unmatched to any gene: 14. The CDR3: CASRDRLGERFGYTF. The CDR3 DNA is TGTGCCAGCAGGGACAGGCTCGGTGAGCGGTTTGGCTACACCTTC.

The chain carries TRBV28 and TRBJ1-4, with 7 bases that match TRBD1. Losses at the gene ends were 7 bases for V and 7 bases for J; bases not matched to a gene: 12. In germline, CDR1 is MDHEN, CDR2 SYDVKM. CDR3 size: 15 residues. The CDR3 sequence is CASNQAQGGGEKLFF. The CDR3 bases are TGTGCCAGCAACCAGGCCCAGGGGGGAGGTGAAAAACTGTTTTTT. Together with reference TRBV28 and TRBJ1-4, the CDR3 gives the full variable domain: DVKVTQSSRYLVKRTGEKVFLECVQDMDHENMFWYRQDPGLGLRLIYFSYDVKMKEKGDIPEGYSVSREKKERFSLILESASTNQTSMYLCASNQAQGGGEKLFFGSGTQLSVL.

This clone was seen once. V usage is TRBV5-1 and J usage is TRBJ1-2; the D is unclear. Germline V gene lookup returns CDR1 SGHRS and CDR2 YFSETQ. This CDR3 is 13 amino acids long. With 4 bases removed from V and 7 bases from J, the gap between germline ends came to 14 bases. CDR3 in DNA: TGCGCCAGCAGCCCAGACAACCGCAGTGGCTACACCTTC. This gives the protein CASSPDNRSGYTF.

The chain has TRBV5-1 and TRBJ1-2, with D unclear. The CDR3 has 17 residues. Germline V lookup: CDR1 SGHRS, CDR2 YFSETQ. V was trimmed by 4 bases and J by 4 bases, leaving 23 bases between them. CDR3 coding DNA: TGCGCCAGCAGCAGAGACACGGCCGGGATCTATGGCTATGGCTACACCTTC. It is translated as CASSRDTAGIYGYGYTF.

The genes are TRBV28 and TRBJ2-2; tentatively, D is TRBD1 (6 bases). The CDR3 runs to 14 residues. V lost 6 bases and J lost 6, with 14 bases in between. In germline, CDR1 is MDHEN, CDR2 SYDVKM. The CDR3 reads CASRNYQGPGELFF. CDR3 sequence (DNA): TGTGCCAGCAGGAATTATCAGGGGCCCGGGGAGCTGTTTTTT.

This CDR3 is CASSSQGRLDTQYF. For the CDR3, the DNA is TGTGCCAGCAGCTCACAGGGGAGGTTGGATACGCAGTATTTT. V usage is TRBV7-3 and J usage is TRBJ2-3; perhaps TRBD1 as D (7 bases). Germline CDR1 SGHTA, CDR2 FQGTGA. V was trimmed by 4 bases and J by 6 bases, leaving 14 bases between them. The CDR3 spans 14 residues. Full variable domain (missing parts from reference TRBV7-3 and TRBJ2-3): GAGVSQTPSNKVTEKGKYVELRCDPISGHTALYWYRQSLGQGPEFLIYFQGTGAADDSGLPNDRFFAVRPEGSVSTLKIQRTERGDSAVYLCASSSQGRLDTQYFGPGTRLTVL.

V is TRBV13 and J is TRBJ2-5, with 13 positions matching TRBD2. The CDR3 runs 19 residues. V lost 5 bases to trimming and J lost 0 bases; unmatched junction nucleotides: 12. Germline V gene data show CDR1 as PRHDT and CDR2 as FYEKMQ (reference sequence). The DNA of the CDR3 is TGTGCCAGCAGCCGCGCGCCGGGACTAGCGGGACGGTACCAAGAGACCCAGTACTTC. Protein: CASSRAPGLAGRYQETQYF.

The V call is TRBV7-2, the J call TRBJ2-7; 8 bases are a match to TRBD1. The CDR3 loop spans 15 amino acids. Germline V gene lookup returns CDR1 SGHTA and CDR2 FQGNSA. The J segment lost 0 bases and the V segment lost 8 bases, leaving 9 bases of the junction unmatched. CDR3 sequence reads: CASSKDRVSSYEQYF. The CDR3 region has the DNA TGTGCCAGCTCCAAGGACAGGGTGAGCTCCTACGAGCAGTACTTC.

The chain carries TRBV30 and TRBJ2-7; 9 bases agree with TRBD1. Germline lookup yields CDR1 GTSNPN and CDR2 SVGIG (reference sequence). The V gene end was trimmed by 2 bases and the J gene end by 0 bases; junction bases not matched to a gene: 5. The CDR3 spans 15 residues. The CDR3 loop reads CAWSPGTGSSYEQYV. The CDR3 DNA sequence: TGTGCCTGGAGTCCCGGGACAGGGTCCTCCTACGAGCAGTACGTC.

The rearrangement uses TRBV7-2 and TRBJ2-5, with 10 positions matching TRBD2. This CDR3 has 16 amino acids. Germline V CDR1 and CDR2: SGHTA, FQGNSA. V was pared by 1 base and J by 5 bases, with 7 bases of the junction left unmatched. CDR3 nucleotide sequence: TGTGCCAGCAGCTTAGGAGCTAGCGGGGGTTACGAGACCCAGTACTTC. Its translation: CASSLGASGGYETQYF.

V is TRBV13 and J is TRBJ1-5; the match to TRBD1 covers 7 bases. The CDR3 extends over 15 amino acids. The V and J ends lost 6 bases and 4 bases, in that order; junction bases with no gene match: 9. From germline, CDR1 is PRHDT and CDR2 FYEKMQ (reference sequence). The DNA of the CDR3 is TGTGCCAGCAGTCGGACACAGGGGCGAAATCAGCCCCAGCATTTT. It specifies CASSRTQGRNQPQHF.

The J gene is TRBJ2-1, the V gene TRBV7-3, with no clear D. The CDR3 extends over 15 amino acids. Trimming pared 2 bases from V and 0 bases from J, leaving 8 bases between. Germline-derived CDR1 and CDR2 are SGHTA and FQGTGA. The CDR3 spells CASSLGSSSYNEQFF. The CDR3 coding sequence is TGTGCCAGCAGCTTAGGCTCGTCCTCCTACAATGAGCAGTTCTTC.

The V gene is TRBV11-2, the J gene TRBJ2-7, with D perhaps TRBD2 (5 bases). This CDR3 has 14 residues. CDR1 SGHAT and CDR2 FQNNGV come from the germline V gene. Trimming pared 4 bases from V and 6 bases from J, leaving 16 bases between. CDR3 protein: CASSSSGWWAEQYV. The DNA for the CDR3 is TGTGCCAGCAGCTCGTCGGGGTGGTGGGCCGAGCAGTACGTC.

The chain is built from TRBV30 and TRBJ2-1; D is uncertain. Trimming left V 0 bases short and J 4 bases short, with 4 bases between. The CDR3 consists of 12 residues. Germline loops: CDR1 GTSNPN, CDR2 SVGIG (reference sequence). The CDR3 is CAWSVTYNEQFF. The DNA for the CDR3 is TGTGCCTGGAGTGTAACTTACAATGAGCAGTTCTTC.

The V and J genes are TRBV7-8 and TRBJ2-1; TRBD2 matches 11 bases. Germline CDR1 SGHVS, CDR2 FQNEAQ. The V gene end was trimmed by 1 base and the J gene end by 8 bases; junction bases not matched to a gene: 4. CDR3 length: 15 residues. The CDR3: CASSLELAGVDEQFF. The DNA of the CDR3 is TGTGCCAGCAGCTTAGAACTAGCGGGGGTCGATGAGCAGTTCTTC.

The CDR3 nucleotides read TGTGCCAGCAGCCAGGCAACAGGGACAGACACTGAAGCTTTCTTT. Its translation is CASSQATGTDTEAFF. The chain carries TRBV4-2 and TRBJ1-1, with TRBD1 matching 7 bases. Germline CDR1 and CDR2: LGHNA and YNFKEQ. The V gene end was trimmed by 3 bases and the J gene end by 3 bases; junction bases not matched to a gene: 7. CDR3 size: 15 residues.

The rearrangement uses TRBV5-4 and TRBJ2-7; 12 bases agree with TRBD2. Trimming took 3 bases from V and 2 from J; bases not matched to a gene: 0. The CDR3 contains 14 residues. Germline assignment: CDR1 SGHNT and CDR2 YYREEE (reference sequence). The CDR3 region has the DNA TGTGCCAGCAGCTCTAGCGGGAGGGCCTACGAGCAGTACTTC. This sequence encodes CASSSSGRAYEQYF. The complete variable domain, with remaining parts taken from reference TRBV5-4 and TRBJ2-7, reads ETGVTQSPTHLIKTRGQQVTLRCSSQSGHNTVSWYQQALGQGPQFIFQYYREEENGRGNFPPRFSGLQFPNYSSELNVNALELDDSALYLCASSSSGRAYEQYFGPGTRLTVT.

The chain uses TRBV6-1 and TRBJ1-1; TRBD1 matches at 8 bases. From germline, CDR1 is MNHNS and CDR2 SASEGT. The CDR3 has 15 amino acids. The V segment lost 0 bases and the J segment 7 bases; nucleotides outside the gene matches: 7. The CDR3 loop reads CASSEAGTGGGEAFF. CDR3 DNA: TGTGCCAGCAGTGAAGCGGGAACAGGGGGGGGTGAAGCTTTCTTT.

The V gene is TRBV2, the J gene TRBJ1-1, with D possibly TRBD1 on 6 matching bases. There are 14 residues in the CDR3. Germline assignment: CDR1 SNHLY and CDR2 FYNNEI. V dropped 8 bases and J dropped 5 bases, with 18 bases sitting between them. The CDR3 region is CASSGQSRGTEAFF. CDR3 sequence (DNA): TGTGCCAGCTCTGGACAATCCAGGGGAACTGAAGCTTTCTTT.

The chain has TRBV7-9 and TRBJ1-4; D ambiguous. Germline V lookup: CDR1 SEHNR, CDR2 FQNEAQ (reference sequence). Trimming pared 1 base from V and 3 bases from J, leaving 9 bases between. CDR3 length: 15 amino acids. The CDR3 coding sequence is TGTGCCAGCAGCTTAGGCAGTGCCGCTAATGAAAAACTGTTTTTT. Its protein product is CASSLGSAANEKLFF.

The chain recombines TRBV7-8 with TRBJ2-7; 10 bases align to TRBD1. CDR1 is SGHVS and CDR2 is FQNEAQ in the germline V gene. The CDR3 has 16 residues. V was clipped by 1 base and J by 3 bases; unmatched bases: 6. The CDR3 DNA sequence: TGTGCCAGCAGCTTAGGAGGGACAGGGGCCGGCTACGAGCAGTACTTC. This codes for CASSLGGTGAGYEQYF.

This clone was found a few times. The rearrangement links TRBV5-1 to TRBJ2-2, with a tentative D call TRBD2 (5 bases). The V gene's germline CDR1 is SGHRS and CDR2 YFSETQ. CDR3 size: 16 residues. V was cut by 3 bases and J by 4 bases, with 16 bases left in between. The CDR3 sequence: CASSSRGSEGTGELFF. CDR3 DNA sequence: TGCGCCAGCAGCTCGCGCGGAAGCGAGGGCACCGGGGAGCTGTTTTTT.

The rearrangement links TRBV27 to TRBJ1-6; 8 nucleotides match TRBD1. With 5 bases clipped from V and 9 bases from J, the junction kept 12 bases outside the gene matches. Germline CDR1 reads MNHEY; CDR2 reads SMNVEV (reference sequence). This CDR3 spans 16 amino acids. CDR3 region: CASSPYGGDRRSPLHF. In DNA, the CDR3 is TGTGCCAGCAGTCCCTATGGCGGGGACAGGCGTTCACCCCTCCACTTT.